This TCR beta chain was recovered during a study of blood T cell repertoires in COVID-19. Study summary: COVID-19 samples from acute and convalescent phases originated in the United States, Italy and Spain. PBMCs, B-cell-depleted T cells, or T cells were the source of the cDNA or gDNA that made up the material.

Trimming at V came to 6 bases and at J to 8 bases, leaving 5 bases not matched to a gene. This CDR3 contains 13 residues. Germline V gene sequence: CDR1 MDHEN, CDR2 SYDVKM. Recovered Cohort 3 donors showed two negative PCRs, clearance, or symptom resolution. Per the authors' pipeline: Estimated nucleated cell counts came from reference gene primer amplification. TCRdb's table, derived via immunoSEQ multiplex PCR, lists solely in-frame clones and lacks some. That table furnishes V, J and clone size, whereas the DNA furnished D and trimming. The table includes over 150,000 clones, approximately 85% detected once.

The TCR sequence derives from a woman aged 18-29 years who had recovered from COVID-19. Sequencing was performed on PBMCs or T cells enriched from blood (not recorded which). J is TRBJ2-1 and V is TRBV28, with TRBD2 matching over 9 bases. The CDR3 nucleotides read TGTGCCAGCAGATTAGCGGGGGTAGATGAGCAGTTCTTC. This translates into CASRLAGVDEQFF.